This section outlines one TCR beta chain sequence together with its context. Sequencing of TCR beta drew on CD8+ and CD4+ T cells from blood. The CDR3 is 13 amino acids. V lost 5 bases and J lost 3; bases outside the gene matches: 6. In germline, CDR1 is SQVTM, CDR2 ANQGSEA. The entry originates in a study of CD8 T cells in Susac syndrome. RNA totalling about 0.5 to 1 ug underwent reverse transcription with random hexamers. The method of amplification for TCR beta CDR3 was immunoSEQ multiplex PCR, covering 54 Vbeta and 13 Jbeta. Each CDR3 protein is one row after TCRdb ran MiXCR on the immunoSEQ multiplex PCR reads. Here the sample spans some 300,000 distinct CDR3 sequences, approximately 81% being singletons.

The source is a human donor with multiple sclerosis. The V gene is TRBV29-1, the J gene TRBJ2-7; 8 bases agree with TRBD1. Sequencing was carried out using CD8+ T cells from PBMCs. The CDR3 loop is CSVYPGTGYEQYF. The CDR3 DNA reads as TGCAGCGTTTACCCCGGGACAGGCTACGAGCAGTACTTC.